These T cell receptor beta chains were read from a single sample in a study of Graves' ophthalmopathy and Graves' hyperthyroidism. TCRdb itself ran the multiplex PCR reads through MiXCR, one entry per CDR3 protein. The sample lists about 400,000 distinct CDR3 sequences, about 18% seen once, with roughly 1.6% in the top ten. The sequenced sample was peripheral blood. These receptor sequences come from a woman under 30 with Graves' ophthalmopathy. Each CDR3 is given with its conserved first and last residue. Fields, in order: D gene, J gene, V gene, clone size, CDR3 protein, CDR3 DNA. D genes are given only for firm matches. Only part of the rows carry a size: once, few, many, or a class if the clone is expanded.

>NA|TRBJ2-7|TRBV7-6|many
CASSSQRDEQYF
TGTGCCAGCAGCTCCCAGCGGGACGAGCAGTACTTC
>NA|TRBJ2-4|TRBV28|many
CASSTLRVGNIQYF
TGTGCCAGCAGTACCCTGAGGGTCGGAAACATTCAGTACTTC
>TRBD1|TRBJ1-3|TRBV12-3/TRBV12-4|many
CASSTGTGGNTIYF
TGTGCCAGCAGTACCGGGACAGGGGGAAACACCATATATTTT
>NA|TRBJ2-2|TRBV19|NA
CASSIAGAGTGELFF
TGTGCCAGTAGTATAGCCGGGGCTGGCACCGGGGAGCTGTTTTTT
>TRBD1|TRBJ1-2|TRBV7-9|once
CASSLLGQGAYGYTF
TGTGCCAGCAGCCTACTAGGACAGGGGGCATATGGCTACACCTTC
>NA|TRBJ2-2|TRBV12-3/TRBV12-4|many
CASSFPGLRGSTGELFF
TGTGCCAGCAGTTTCCCAGGGTTGCGAGGGTCCACCGGGGAGCTGTTTTTT
>NA|TRBJ1-2|TRBV24-1|many
CATSDNRVIYGYTF
TGTGCCACCAGTGACAACAGGGTCATCTATGGCTACACCTTC
>TRBD1|TRBJ2-5|TRBV28|many
CASKPGTATQETQYF
TGTGCCAGCAAACCGGGGACAGCAACCCAAGAGACCCAGTACTTC
>TRBD2|TRBJ2-7|TRBV11-2|many
CASSLGFRLAGALSYEQYF
TGTGCCAGCAGCTTAGGATTCAGACTAGCGGGGGCCCTGTCCTACGAGCAGTACTTC
>NA|TRBJ2-7|TRBV20-1|many
CSAGGYEQYF
TGCAGTGCTGGGGGCTACGAGCAGTACTTC
>NA|TRBJ2-7|TRBV11-2|many
CASSGQGGFLSSYEQYF
TGTGCCAGCAGCGGGCAGGGAGGCTTCCTTTCCTCATACGAGCAGTACTTC
>TRBD1|TRBJ2-7|TRBV28|many
CASTPGTGFYEQYF
TGTGCCAGCACCCCCGGGACAGGGTTCTACGAGCAGTACTTC
>NA|TRBJ2-5|TRBV20-1|many
CRLKSGETQYF
TGCAGACTAAAAAGTGGGGAGACCCAGTACTTC
>TRBD1|TRBJ2-5|TRBV28|many
CASTPTGTETQYF
TGTGCCAGCACCCCGACAGGGACGGAGACCCAGTACTTC
>TRBD1|TRBJ2-7|TRBV18|few
CASSSGFLTGDHEQYF
TGTGCCAGCTCCAGTGGATTTTTGACAGGGGACCACGAGCAGTACTTC
>NA|TRBJ1-1|TRBV7-3|many
CASSLDSHTEAFF
TGTGCCAGCAGCTTAGACAGCCACACTGAAGCTTTCTTT
>NA|TRBJ2-4|TRBV2|many
CASTAGMYIQYF
TGTGCCAGCACGGCAGGGATGTACATTCAGTACTTC
>NA|TRBJ1-1|TRBV4-2|many
CASSRAGKTEAFF
TGTGCCAGCAGCCGGGCAGGGAAGACTGAAGCTTTCTTT
>NA|TRBJ1-1|TRBV10-3|many
CAISESVGGADTEAFF
TGTGCCATCAGTGAGTCGGTCGGGGGCGCGGACACTGAAGCTTTCTTT
>TRBD1|TRBJ1-5|TRBV12-3/TRBV12-4|many
CASHRGNQPQHF
TGTGCCAGTCACAGGGGAAACCAGCCCCAGCATTTT
>TRBD1|TRBJ1-2|TRBV15|NA
CATSSSGTGGYGYTF
TGTGCCACCAGCAGCTCCGGGACAGGGGGATATGGCTACACCTTC
>NA|TRBJ1-1|TRBV12-3/TRBV12-4|NA
CASSLGTALAFF
TGTGCCAGCAGTTTAGGGACCGCCTTAGCTTTCTTT
>TRBD1|TRBJ2-2|TRBV28|many
CASSQLGGANTGELFF
TGTGCCAGCAGCCAACTAGGGGGCGCGAACACCGGGGAGCTGTTTTTT
>TRBD1|TRBJ2-2|TRBV28|many
CASSPPLGTGVTGELFF
TGTGCCAGCAGCCCGCCGCTGGGGACAGGGGTCACCGGGGAGCTGTTTTTT
>TRBD1|TRBJ1-1|TRBV12-3/TRBV12-4|NA
CASSREGQGSWVGLNTEAFF
TGTGCCAGCAGTCGTGAGGGACAGGGTAGTTGGGTGGGTCTGAACACTGAAGCTTTCTTT
>NA|TRBJ2-5|TRBV29-1|many
CSVRSPGVEETQYF
TGCAGCGTGAGGAGCCCGGGAGTTGAGGAGACCCAGTACTTC
>TRBD1|TRBJ2-6|TRBV12-3/TRBV12-4|many
CASNLPGQSPSGANVLTF
TGTGCCAGCAATCTCCCGGGACAGTCCCCCTCTGGGGCCAACGTCCTGACTTTC
>NA|TRBJ2-5|TRBV7-9|many
CASSLLVVQGQETQYF
TGTGCCAGCAGCTTACTCGTGGTGCAGGGCCAAGAGACCCAGTACTTC
>NA|TRBJ1-2|TRBV15|many
CATSRDVDANYGYTF
TGTGCCACCAGCAGAGATGTGGATGCAAACTATGGCTACACCTTC
>NA|TRBJ1-5|TRBV5-1|NA
CASSSEGGNQPQHF
TGCGCCAGCAGCTCCGAGGGTGGAAATCAGCCCCAGCATTTT
>NA|TRBJ1-1|TRBV27|many
CASSLVTGTEAFF
TGTGCCAGCAGTTTAGTGACGGGCACTGAAGCTTTCTTT
>NA|TRBJ2-5|TRBV9|many
CASSVAGAETQYF
TGTGCCAGCAGCGTAGCGGGGGCAGAGACCCAGTACTTC
>NA|TRBJ2-3|TRBV12-3/TRBV12-4|many
CASSSQKETQYF
TGTGCCAGCAGTTCACAGAAGGAGACGCAGTATTTT
>NA|TRBJ1-5|TRBV27|NA
CASKMGRGANNQPQHF
TGTGCCAGCAAGATGGGGCGGGGGGCCAACAATCAGCCCCAGCATTTT
>TRBD1|TRBJ1-5|TRBV7-6|many
CASSLGTGRNQPQHF
TGTGCCAGCAGCTTAGGGACAGGGCGCAATCAGCCCCAGCATTTT
>TRBD2|TRBJ2-2|TRBV5-1|many
CASSLEASGSPGELFF
TGCGCCAGCAGCTTGGAGGCTAGCGGGAGCCCCGGGGAGCTGTTTTTT
>NA|TRBJ1-2|TRBV16|NA
CASSQFKGNGYTF
TGTGCCAGCAGCCAGTTTAAAGGGAATGGCTACACCTTC
>NA|TRBJ2-7|TRBV6-2/TRBV6-3|many
CASSYADSAEQYF
TGTGCCAGCAGTTACGCCGACAGCGCCGAGCAGTACTTC
>TRBD1|TRBJ1-4|TRBV6-5|few
CASSYLGQWTNEKLFF
TGTGCCAGCAGTTACCTGGGACAGTGGACCAATGAAAAACTGTTTTTT
>TRBD2|TRBJ2-7|TRBV12-3/TRBV12-4|NA
CASSYLAGTSYEQYF
TGTGCCAGCAGCTACTTAGCGGGAACGTCCTACGAGCAGTACTTC
>TRBD1|TRBJ1-1|TRBV19|NA
CASLPGQGAPMNTEAFF
TGTGCCAGTCTTCCGGGACAGGGCGCCCCCATGAACACTGAAGCTTTCTTT